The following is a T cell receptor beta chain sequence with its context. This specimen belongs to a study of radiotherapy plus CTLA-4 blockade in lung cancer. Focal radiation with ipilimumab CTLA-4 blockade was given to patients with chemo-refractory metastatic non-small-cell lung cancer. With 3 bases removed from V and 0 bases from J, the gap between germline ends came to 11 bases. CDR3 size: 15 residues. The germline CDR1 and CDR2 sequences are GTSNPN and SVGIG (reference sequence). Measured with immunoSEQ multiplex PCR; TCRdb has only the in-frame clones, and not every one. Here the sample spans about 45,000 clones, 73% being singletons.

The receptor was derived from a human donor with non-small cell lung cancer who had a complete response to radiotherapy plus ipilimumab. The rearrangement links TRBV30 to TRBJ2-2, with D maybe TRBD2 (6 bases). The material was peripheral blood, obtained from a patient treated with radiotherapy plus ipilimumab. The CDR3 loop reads CAWRPGGANTGELFF. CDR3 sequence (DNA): TGTGCCTGGAGACCCGGAGGGGCGAACACCGGGGAGCTGTTTTTT.